This record covers a single T cell receptor (beta chain). Repertoires were generated with immunoSEQ multiplex PCR, while TCRdb's copy carries only in-frame clones and drops some. The data show about 58,000 clones, roughly 79% seen once. The data were taken from a study of blood T cell repertoires in COVID-19. Study information: Sources were T cells, B-cell-depleted T cells, or PBMCs; the material itself was cDNA or gDNA.

The V gene's germline CDR1 is LGHDT and CDR2 YNNKEL (reference sequence). Trimming took 8 bases from V and 1 from J, leaving 9 bases between them. CDR3 length: 12 residues. The rearrangement joins TRBV3-1 (or the pseudogene TRBV3-2) to TRBJ2-7; D unclear. The clonotype comes from a human donor in a cohort sampled during active COVID-19. The sequenced material came from peripheral blood. The CDR3 protein is CASSVTSYEQYF. As DNA, the CDR3 is TGTGCCAGCTCCGTAACTTCCTACGAGCAGTACTTC.